A single sample gave rise to the 32 T cell receptor beta chains below, sequenced in a study of cytomegalovirus exposure and HLA in healthy donors. Assay: immunoSEQ multiplex PCR; the TCRdb copy retains only in-frame clones and omits some. The table includes 80,000 or so clones, 95% detected once. Material for sequencing was PBMCs. The receptors come from a woman aged 18-29 years in good health and CMV-seronegative.

The chain carries TRBV28 and TRBJ1-1, with 8 bases that match TRBD1. With V trimmed by 4 bases and J by 10 bases, 11 bases remained unmatched. CDR1 is MDHEN, CDR2 SYDVKM, per germline. The CDR3 extends over 14 amino acids. The CDR3 DNA is TGTGCCAGCAGTTCCGGGACAGGTACTGTTGGAGCTTTCTTT. Translated, it gives CASSSGTGTVGAFF.

This chain connects TRBV19 to TRBJ1-1; D might be TRBD1 (5 bases). Germline assignment: CDR1 LNHDA and CDR2 SQIVND (reference sequence). This CDR3 has 14 amino acids. The ends were cut back, 3 bases at V and 1 base at J, with 9 bases in the middle. The CDR3 bases are TGTGCCAGTAGTATTTTCAGGGAGAACACTGAAGCTTTCTTT. Protein sequence: CASSIFRENTEAFF.

The chain joins TRBV4-3 to TRBJ2-3, with TRBD2 identical over 7 bases. J was trimmed by 2 bases and V by 1 base; bases with no gene match: 6. Germline V gene data show CDR1 as LGHNA and CDR2 as YSLEER. The CDR3 has 16 amino acids. CDR3: CASSQGVAGDTDTQYF. The CDR3 coding sequence is TGCGCCAGCAGCCAAGGTGTCGCGGGAGACACAGATACGCAGTATTTT.

This chain links TRBV7-9 with TRBJ2-3; 13 positions match TRBD2. The CDR3 extends over 19 amino acids. V trimming: 5 bases; J trimming: 3 bases; junction bases outside the gene matches: 14. The germline CDR1 and CDR2 sequences are SEHNR and FQNEAQ (reference sequence). Written as DNA, the CDR3 is TGTGCCAGCAGCGATTCCGGCATAACTAGCGGGGGGGCTACAGATACGCAGTATTTT. Translation: CASSDSGITSGGATDTQYF. The variable domain in full, completed from reference TRBV7-9 and TRBJ2-3, reads DTGVSQNPRHKITKRGQNVTFRCDPISEHNRLYWYRQTLGQGPEFLTYFQNEAQLEKSRLLSDRFSAERPKGSFSTLEIQRTEQGDSAMYLCASSDSGITSGGATDTQYFGPGTRLTVL.

The CDR3 DNA follows: TGCGCCAGCAGCCCTAGCGGGGCCTCCTACGAGCAGTACTTC. It specifies CASSPSGASYEQYF. The chain joins TRBV5-1 to TRBJ2-7, with 9 bases that match TRBD2. Trimming took 4 bases from V and 0 from J; bases not matched to a gene: 2. The CDR3 runs 14 residues. Germline V gives CDR1 SGHRS, CDR2 YFSETQ. The full variable domain, completed using reference TRBV5-1 and TRBJ2-7, is KAGVTQTPRYLIKTRGQQVTLSCSPISGHRSVSWYQQTPGQGLQFLFEYFSETQRNKGNFPGRFSGRQFSNSRSEMNVSTLELGDSALYLCASSPSGASYEQYFGPGTRLTVT.

This chain connects TRBV18 to TRBJ2-7; D is perhaps TRBD2 (5 bases). Per the germline V gene, CDR1 is KGHSH and CDR2 is LQKENI. The CDR3 totals 17 residues. V lost 3 bases to trimming and J lost 1 base, with 19 bases between them. The CDR3 protein is CASSPQTVSGPSYEQYF. The CDR3 coding sequence is TGTGCCAGCTCACCCCAGACTGTGAGCGGACCATCCTACGAGCAGTACTTC. Full variable domain (outside the CDR3, taken from reference TRBV18 and TRBJ2-7): NAGVMQNPRHLVRRRGQEARLRCSPMKGHSHVYWYRQLPEEGLKFMVYLQKENIIDESGMPKERFSAEFPKEGPSILRIQQVVRGDSAAYFCASSPQTVSGPSYEQYFGPGTRLTVT.

The CDR3 nucleotides are TGTGCCAGCAGACCGACAGGGGAGAATGAAAAACTGTTTTTT. Translating gives CASRPTGENEKLFF. The V call is TRBV6-6, the J call TRBJ1-4; 8 nucleotides agree with TRBD1. Germline CDR1 MNHNY, CDR2 SVGAGI (reference sequence). This CDR3 has 14 amino acids. Unmatched junction bases numbered 5, after V lost 6 bases and J lost 5 bases.

V usage is TRBV15 and J usage is TRBJ1-3; 8 nucleotides align to TRBD1. Looked up from germline, CDR1 is LNHNV and CDR2 is YYDKDF (reference sequence). With V trimmed by 1 base and J by 8 bases, 4 bases remained unmatched. This CDR3 is 14 amino acids long. The CDR3 DNA follows: TGTGCCACCAGCAGAGTTCAGGGGGCTCACACCATATATTTT. Translating gives CATSRVQGAHTIYF.

The genes are TRBV27 and TRBJ2-3; 11 bases map to TRBD2. Trimming took 6 bases from V and 4 from J; bases not matched to a gene: 6. This CDR3 contains 15 residues. Germline assignment: CDR1 MNHEY and CDR2 SMNVEV (reference sequence). In DNA, the CDR3 is TGTGCCAGCAGAATAGCGGGGGGGCGCGCAGATACGCAGTATTTT. Encoded protein: CASRIAGGRADTQYF.

The J gene is TRBJ2-1, the V gene TRBV27; 9 bases map to TRBD1. J lost 8 bases, V lost 2 bases, and 7 bases had no gene match. The CDR3 sequence is 15 residues long. The germline V gene encodes CDR1 MNHEY and CDR2 SMNVEV (reference sequence). The CDR3 protein is CASSLKQGATYEQFF. The CDR3 nucleotides read TGTGCCAGCAGTTTAAAACAGGGGGCCACGTATGAGCAGTTCTTC.

V and J are TRBV9 and TRBJ2-7; 9 nucleotides agree with TRBD2. V shed 1 base, J shed 7 bases, and the junction held 9 bases outside the gene matches. This CDR3 has 15 amino acids. Per the germline V gene, CDR1 is SGDLS and CDR2 is YYNGEE. CDR3 sequence reads: CASSVMASGTGEQYF. CDR3 nucleotides: TGTGCCAGCAGCGTAATGGCTAGCGGGACGGGGGAGCAGTACTTC.

This rearrangement joins TRBV9 to TRBJ2-2; 9 bases map to TRBD1. Germline CDR1 SGDLS, CDR2 YYNGEE. The CDR3 extends over 14 amino acids. J gave up 5 bases and V 4 bases, and 3 bases lay outside the gene matches. CDR3 sequence reads: CASSQDRGTGELFF. The DNA for the CDR3 is TGTGCCAGCAGCCAGGACAGGGGAACCGGGGAGCTGTTTTTT.

This chain connects TRBV28 to TRBJ1-1; TRBD1 aligns across 8 bases. In germline, CDR1 is MDHEN, CDR2 SYDVKM. V shed 6 bases, J shed 7 bases, and the junction held 4 bases outside the gene matches. The CDR3 consists of 12 residues. The CDR3 nucleotides are TGTGCCAGCAGGTCGACAGGGGATGAAGCTTTCTTT. Amino acids: CASRSTGDEAFF.

The rearrangement uses TRBV7-2 and TRBJ2-3, with 9 bases that match TRBD1. The CDR3 is 19 residues long. The V and J ends lost 3 bases and 0 bases, in that order; junction bases with no gene match: 13. Germline V gene lookup returns CDR1 SGHTA and CDR2 FQGNSA. CDR3 sequence (DNA): TGTGCCAGCAGCTTCGTCCCGGGACAGGGCCGGGCTAGCACAGATACGCAGTATTTT. Its protein is CASSFVPGQGRASTDTQYF.

The rearrangement uses TRBV7-9 and TRBJ1-2; D is unclear. Germline V gene data show CDR1 as SEHNR and CDR2 as FQNEAQ (reference sequence). CDR3 length: 12 amino acids. Trimming left V 5 bases short and J 8 bases short, with 12 bases between. In DNA, the CDR3 is TGTGCCAGCAGCCCGGGAAAGTCCGGCTACACCTTC. It is translated as CASSPGKSGYTF. Together with reference TRBV7-9 and TRBJ1-2, the CDR3 gives the full variable domain: DTGVSQNPRHKITKRGQNVTFRCDPISEHNRLYWYRQTLGQGPEFLTYFQNEAQLEKSRLLSDRFSAERPKGSFSTLEIQRTEQGDSAMYLCASSPGKSGYTFGSGTRLTVV.

The chain carries TRBV7-6 and TRBJ1-5; 10 bases map to TRBD1. The CDR3 contains 16 residues. V lost 3 bases to trimming and J lost 7 bases; unmatched junction nucleotides: 9. The germline CDR1 and CDR2 sequences are SGHVS and FNYEAQ. CDR3 in DNA: TGTGCCAGCAGCTTGGGACAGGGGAAGGTCGGGCAGCCCCAGCATTTT. Translated, it gives CASSLGQGKVGQPQHF.

CDR3 residues: CASSSAENEKLFF. DNA of the CDR3: TGTGCCAGCTCGTCGGCGGAAAATGAAAAACTGTTTTTT. The J gene is TRBJ1-4, the V gene TRBV18; no definite D call. Germline CDR1 reads KGHSH; CDR2 reads LQKENI. The V end lost 6 bases, the J end lost 5 bases, and 10 bases lay between the germline ends. The length of the CDR3 is 13 residues.

V is TRBV4-1 and J is TRBJ2-7; 8 bases fit TRBD1. With V trimmed by 5 bases and J by 0 bases, 3 bases remained unmatched. Germline lookup yields CDR1 MGHRA and CDR2 YSYEKL. The CDR3 is 14 amino acids. The CDR3 bases are TGCGCCAGCAGCGGGCAGGGGGCCTCCTACGAGCAGTACTTC. Translated: CASSGQGASYEQYF.

This CDR3 reads CASSAGGNYEQYF. The CDR3 nucleotides read TGCGCCAGCAGTGCCGGGGGGAACTACGAGCAGTACTTC. The chain carries TRBV10-1 and TRBJ2-7; 7 nucleotides match TRBD2. After removal of 4 bases from V and 3 bases from J, the junction contained 3 bases not matched to a gene. In germline, CDR1 is WNHNN, CDR2 SYGVQD (reference sequence). The CDR3 is 13 residues long.

V usage is TRBV5-8 and J usage is TRBJ2-3, with D possibly TRBD1 on 5 matching bases. V was cut by 0 bases and J by 2 bases, with 19 bases left in between. The CDR3 has 18 amino acids. The germline CDR1 and CDR2 sequences are SGHTS and YDEGEE. The CDR3 coding sequence is TGTGCCAGCAGCTTGGCCTCCGTTAGCTTAGGGGACACAGATACGCAGTATTTT. Translation: CASSLASVSLGDTDTQYF. Using reference TRBV5-8 and TRBJ2-3 for the parts outside the CDR3, the full variable domain is EAGVTQSPTHLIKTRGQQATLRCSPISGHTSVYWYQQALGLGLQFLLWYDEGEERNRGNFPPRFSGRQFPNYSSELNVNALELEDSALYLCASSLASVSLGDTDTQYFGPGTRLTVL.

The J gene is TRBJ2-1, the V gene TRBV5-1; no definite D call. From germline, CDR1 is SGHRS and CDR2 YFSETQ. V dropped 1 base and J dropped 8 bases, with 7 bases sitting between them. This CDR3 is 12 amino acids long. Written as DNA, the CDR3 is TGCGCCAGCAGCTTGAATGTCTATGAGCAGTTCTTC. Translation gives CASSLNVYEQFF.

The chain couples TRBV11-2 to TRBJ2-2, with D perhaps matching TRBD1 (7 bases). Trimming left V 3 bases short and J 6 bases short, with 26 bases between. The CDR3 is 19 amino acids. From germline, CDR1 is SGHAT and CDR2 FQNNGV. This CDR3 reads CASSLLRRGWARGAGELFF. CDR3 DNA: TGTGCCAGCAGCTTGCTAAGGAGGGGGTGGGCCAGGGGGGCCGGGGAGCTGTTTTTT.

The J gene is TRBJ1-4, the V gene TRBV18; D is ambiguous. The CDR3 totals 14 residues. The V gene's germline CDR1 is KGHSH and CDR2 LQKENI. Deletions cut 3 bases from V and 5 bases from J, with 10 bases between. CDR3 bases: TGTGCCAGCTCACCGAGAAAACAGAATGAAAAACTGTTTTTT. Translated: CASSPRKQNEKLFF. Looking up the rest from reference TRBV18 and TRBJ1-4 gives the full variable domain: NAGVMQNPRHLVRRRGQEARLRCSPMKGHSHVYWYRQLPEEGLKFMVYLQKENIIDESGMPKERFSAEFPKEGPSILRIQQVVRGDSAAYFCASSPRKQNEKLFFGSGTQLSVL.

The chain uses TRBV10-2 and TRBJ2-1, with 10 bases that match TRBD2. With 7 bases clipped from V and 7 bases from J, the junction kept 10 bases outside the gene matches. Germline V gene data show CDR1 as WSHSY and CDR2 as SAAADI. The CDR3 has 15 amino acids. CDR3 loop: CASTAGGVPRNEQFF. For the CDR3, the DNA is TGCGCCAGCACAGCGGGAGGGGTCCCGAGGAATGAGCAGTTCTTC.

V and J are TRBV11-2 and TRBJ2-7; TRBD2 agrees at 10 bases. In germline, CDR1 is SGHAT, CDR2 FQNNGV. The CDR3 is 17 amino acids. V trimming: 1 base; J trimming: 0 bases; junction bases outside the gene matches: 6. In nucleotides, the CDR3 is TGTGCCAGCAGCTTAGGGGGTAGCGGGGGGAACTCCTACGAGCAGTACTTC. It specifies CASSLGGSGGNSYEQYF.

This clone was seen only a few times. The V gene is TRBV6-5, the J gene TRBJ2-7, with TRBD2 identical over 10 bases. The CDR3 is 15 residues long. Per germline, CDR1 MNHEY and CDR2 SVGAGI. J gave up 3 bases and V 8 bases, and 10 bases lay outside the gene matches. CDR3 sequence (DNA): TGTGCCAGCCGAATCGGGACTAGCGAGGTCTACGAGCAGTACTTC. This sequence encodes CASRIGTSEVYEQYF.

CDR3 DNA sequence: TGCGCCAGCAGCCAAGATCCCCCGTCCAGGGGCTATGGAAACACCATATATTTT. Residues: CASSQDPPSRGYGNTIYF. J is TRBJ1-3 and V is TRBV4-3; D is perhaps TRBD1 (6 bases). The germline gives CDR1 LGHNA, CDR2 YSLEER. The CDR3 consists of 18 residues. Trimming pared 0 bases from V and 3 bases from J, leaving 18 bases between.

The chain uses TRBV29-1 and TRBJ1-3, with D possibly TRBD1 on 5 matching bases. Trimming took 3 bases from V and 3 from J, leaving 15 bases between them. Per the germline V gene, CDR1 is SQVTM and CDR2 is ANQGSEA. This CDR3 region has 15 residues. The CDR3 region is CSVDRGDLGGNTIYF. The CDR3 DNA sequence: TGCAGCGTTGACCGGGGGGACTTAGGTGGAAACACCATATATTTT.

The genes are TRBV28 and TRBJ2-3; the match to TRBD1 covers 7 bases. V trimming: 7 bases; J trimming: 2 bases; junction bases outside the gene matches: 6. The germline V gene encodes CDR1 MDHEN and CDR2 SYDVKM. CDR3 length: 14 amino acids. This CDR3 is CASNNRGVTDTQYF. The CDR3 DNA sequence: TGTGCCAGCAATAACAGGGGAGTCACAGATACGCAGTATTTT.

The V and J genes are TRBV6-6 and TRBJ1-4; 9 bases map to TRBD1. Germline trimming cut 5 bases from V and 5 bases from J; bases unmatched to any gene: 6. This CDR3 is 15 amino acids long. Germline V lookup: CDR1 MNHNY, CDR2 SVGAGI (reference sequence). The DNA for the CDR3 is TGTGCCAGCAGTCGGGGACAGGGCAAGAATGAAAAACTGTTTTTT. Translated, it gives CASSRGQGKNEKLFF.

The V and J genes are TRBV5-1 and TRBJ2-1; 11 bases are shared with TRBD2. Germline CDR1 is SGHRS and CDR2 is YFSETQ. The CDR3 spans 16 residues. V lost 6 bases to trimming and J lost 2 bases; unmatched junction nucleotides: 7. The CDR3 coding sequence is TGCGCCAGCACCTCGCTACTAGCGGGAGCCTACAATGAGCAGTTCTTC. Translating it yields CASTSLLAGAYNEQFF.

J is TRBJ2-1 and V is TRBV7-2; D gene unclear. In germline, CDR1 is SGHTA, CDR2 FQGNSA. The length of the CDR3 is 13 residues. Deletions cut 2 bases from V and 7 bases from J, with 9 bases between. The chain's CDR3 is CASSLNTLNEQFF. The CDR3 DNA sequence: TGTGCCAGCAGCTTAAATACTCTGAATGAGCAGTTCTTC.